This entry describes one T cell receptor beta chain. These data are taken from a study of blood T cell repertoires in COVID-19. Study-level background: Italy, Spain and the United States were the sources of the convalescent and acute COVID-19 samples. Sample material is recorded as cDNA or gDNA derived from T cells, B-cell-depleted T cells, or PBMCs.

Per the original methods: Amplified reference gene primers provided the basis for estimating nucleated cell counts. Here immunoSEQ multiplex PCR was the method, and the copy in TCRdb shows in-frame clones only, minus some. V, J and clone size are those of that table, while D and trimming were read from the DNA. The table has about 70,000 clones, more than 85% seen once. The TCR was taken from a man between 65 and 80 years old with active COVID-19. Sequencing used peripheral blood.

CDR3 DNA sequence: TGTGCCAGCAGCTTGGCCGGGGTTACCTCACCCCTCCACTTT. Translated, it gives CASSLAGVTSPLHF. The rearrangement uses TRBV5-4 and TRBJ1-6; the D is unclear. Germline CDR1 is SGHNT and CDR2 is YYREEE (reference sequence). V was cut by 0 bases and J by 10 bases, with 11 bases left in between. This CDR3 has 14 amino acids.